These 15 T cell receptor beta chains originate from one sample sequenced in a study of blood T cell repertoires in COVID-19. Clones were sequenced by immunoSEQ multiplex PCR, and TCRdb holds only the in-frame ones, with some missing. The table has 140,000 to 150,000 clones, 88% seen once. Sequenced sample: peripheral blood. These TCRs come from a woman aged 45-60 years with acute or convalescent COVID-19.

This rearrangement joins TRBV5-1 to TRBJ1-5; D may be TRBD1 (6 bases). Germline values: CDR1 SGHRS, CDR2 YFSETQ. V lost 0 bases to trimming and J lost 8 bases, with 12 bases between them. The CDR3 length is 14 residues. CDR3 DNA sequence: TGCGCCAGCAGCTTGGGCCAGGGGCTAGAGCCCCAGCATTTT. It yields the protein CASSLGQGLEPQHF.

The chain carries TRBV6-5 and TRBJ2-7; no definite D call. The V gene lost 2 bases and the J gene lost 6 bases, with 14 bases spanning the gap. Germline CDR1 MNHEY, CDR2 SVGAGI. This CDR3 region has 14 residues. Here the CDR3 reads CASSYTFRSTEQYF. The CDR3 region has the DNA TGTGCCAGCAGTTACACGTTCCGGAGCACCGAGCAGTACTTC.

V is TRBV6-4 and J is TRBJ2-5, with 9 bases lining up with TRBD1. V lost 3 bases to trimming and J lost 5 bases; unmatched junction nucleotides: 10. Per the germline V gene, CDR1 is MRHNA and CDR2 is SNTAGT. The CDR3 is 16 residues long. Here the CDR3 reads CASSDKPGQGEETQYF. The CDR3 nucleotides read TGTGCCAGCAGTGATAAACCGGGACAGGGAGAGGAGACCCAGTACTTC.

The V gene is TRBV7-9, the J gene TRBJ2-7, with D tentatively TRBD2 (5 bases). The CDR3 is 16 residues long. The germline gives CDR1 SEHNR, CDR2 FQNEAQ (reference sequence). Trimming removed 2 bases from V and 3 bases from J, with 17 bases in between. DNA for the CDR3: TGTGCCAGCAGCTTAATGAGGGCCGCTGCCCTCTACGAGCAGTACTTC. Its protein product is CASSLMRAAALYEQYF.

The rearrangement links TRBV5-5 to TRBJ1-2, with 10 nucleotides matching TRBD1. The CDR3 covers 14 residues. J gave up 8 bases and V 4 bases, and 8 bases lay outside the gene matches. Germline CDR1 and CDR2: SGHKS and YYEKEE (reference sequence). The CDR3 region has the DNA TGTGCCAGCAGCACTGGACAGGGGGTGCGAGGCTACACCTTC. Amino acid sequence: CASSTGQGVRGYTF.

This sequence joins TRBV10-3 and TRBJ1-5, with unresolved D. Germline lookup yields CDR1 ENHRY and CDR2 SYGVKD. Trimming removed 5 bases from V and 2 bases from J, with 7 bases in between. The CDR3 has 13 amino acids. The CDR3 region is CAISMEGNQPQHF. The CDR3 region has the DNA TGTGCCATCAGTATGGAGGGCAATCAGCCCCAGCATTTT.

J is TRBJ2-2 and V is TRBV6-4; TRBD2 matches at 10 bases. V was pared by 2 bases and J by 4 bases, with 4 bases of the junction left unmatched. The CDR3 runs to 16 residues. CDR1 is MRHNA and CDR2 is SNTAGT in the germline V gene. The CDR3 sequence is CASSDVAGGSTGELFF. The CDR3 nucleotides are TGTGCCAGCAGTGACGTAGCGGGGGGCTCCACCGGGGAGCTGTTTTTT.

This clone showed up just a few times. V gene TRBV29-1 combines with J gene TRBJ1-3, with 8 bases lining up with TRBD1. CDR1 and CDR2 (germline): SQVTM, ANQGSEA. V shed 8 bases, J shed 4 bases, and the junction held 13 bases outside the gene matches. The CDR3 spans 15 residues. The DNA of the CDR3 is TGCAGCACCACCTCGACAGGGACAGGCGGAAACACCATATATTTT. Protein product: CSTTSTGTGGNTIYF.

The chain combines TRBV6-5 with TRBJ2-6, with 7 positions matching TRBD1. CDR1 is MNHEY and CDR2 is SVGAGI in the germline V gene. The CDR3 length is 16 residues. V lost 4 bases to trimming and J lost 0 bases; unmatched junction nucleotides: 3. The CDR3 DNA follows: TGTGCCAGCAGTTTGCAGGGGGACTCTGGGGCCAACGTCCTGACTTTC. This gives the protein CASSLQGDSGANVLTF.

This clone was observed once. The chain is built from TRBV11-2 and TRBJ2-7; 9 bases align to TRBD1. The CDR3 runs to 13 residues. The V gene's germline CDR1 is SGHAT and CDR2 FQNNGV. V was clipped by 8 bases and J by 7 bases; unmatched bases: 9. The CDR3 sequence is CASPGDREAEQYF. CDR3 DNA: TGTGCCAGCCCAGGGGACAGGGAAGCGGAGCAGTACTTC.

This rearrangement joins TRBV7-9 to TRBJ2-5; 7 bases are shared with TRBD1. The V and J ends lost 5 bases and 1 base, in that order; junction bases with no gene match: 4. Germline V CDR1 and CDR2: SEHNR, FQNEAQ (reference sequence). The CDR3 consists of 14 residues. As DNA, the CDR3 is TGTGCCAGCAGCCCTGGGACAGCCCAAGAGACCCAGTACTTC. Protein sequence: CASSPGTAQETQYF.

This clone was found once. The rearrangement uses TRBV4-1 and TRBJ1-5; D is uncertain. Deletions cut 0 bases from V and 2 bases from J, with 11 bases between. Per germline, CDR1 MGHRA and CDR2 YSYEKL. This CDR3 comprises 16 residues. CDR3 protein: CASSQEGRGGNQPQHF. As DNA, the CDR3 is TGCGCCAGCAGCCAAGAGGGCCGGGGAGGCAATCAGCCCCAGCATTTT.

The chain uses TRBV18 and TRBJ2-7; D is possibly TRBD1 (6 bases). Looked up from germline, CDR1 is KGHSH and CDR2 is LQKENI. V shed 5 bases and J shed 0 bases, with 11 bases lying between them. This CDR3 is 14 amino acids long. CDR3 sequence: CASSATGSSYEQYF. The CDR3 DNA follows: TGTGCCAGCTCAGCTACAGGGAGCTCCTACGAGCAGTACTTC.

The chain links TRBV24-1 to TRBJ2-1, with TRBD1 as a possible D gene (6 bases). The germline V gene encodes CDR1 KGHDR and CDR2 SFDVKD. The CDR3 is made up of 13 amino acids. V lost 5 bases, J lost 14 bases, and 18 bases lay in between. Here the CDR3 reads CATSASLTGKEFF. CDR3 coding DNA: TGTGCCACCAGTGCTTCACTCACAGGGAAGGAGTTCTTC.

The V gene is TRBV5-1, the J gene TRBJ1-2, with TRBD1 identical over 9 bases. Trimming at V came to 0 bases and at J to 0 bases, leaving 3 bases not matched to a gene. CDR3 length: 16 residues. The V gene's germline CDR1 is SGHRS and CDR2 YFSETQ. CDR3 residues: CASSLGQGDSNYGYTF. CDR3 DNA sequence: TGCGCCAGCAGCTTGGGACAGGGGGATTCTAACTATGGCTACACCTTC.